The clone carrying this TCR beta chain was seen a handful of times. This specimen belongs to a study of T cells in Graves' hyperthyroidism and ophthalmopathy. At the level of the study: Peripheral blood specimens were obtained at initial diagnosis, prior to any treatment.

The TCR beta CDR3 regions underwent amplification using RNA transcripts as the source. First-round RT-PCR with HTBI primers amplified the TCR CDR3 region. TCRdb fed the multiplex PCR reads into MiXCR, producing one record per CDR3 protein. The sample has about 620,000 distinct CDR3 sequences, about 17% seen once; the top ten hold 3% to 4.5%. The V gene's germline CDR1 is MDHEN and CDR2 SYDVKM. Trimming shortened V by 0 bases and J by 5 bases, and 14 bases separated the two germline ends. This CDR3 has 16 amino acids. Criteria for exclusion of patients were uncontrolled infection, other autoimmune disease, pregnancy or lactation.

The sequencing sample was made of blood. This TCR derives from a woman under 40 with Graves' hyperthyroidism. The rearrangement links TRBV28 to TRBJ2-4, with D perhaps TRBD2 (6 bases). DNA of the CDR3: TGTGCCAGCAGTTTATGGGGGCCGGCGGGACAAAACATTCAGTACTTC. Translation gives CASSLWGPAGQNIQYF.